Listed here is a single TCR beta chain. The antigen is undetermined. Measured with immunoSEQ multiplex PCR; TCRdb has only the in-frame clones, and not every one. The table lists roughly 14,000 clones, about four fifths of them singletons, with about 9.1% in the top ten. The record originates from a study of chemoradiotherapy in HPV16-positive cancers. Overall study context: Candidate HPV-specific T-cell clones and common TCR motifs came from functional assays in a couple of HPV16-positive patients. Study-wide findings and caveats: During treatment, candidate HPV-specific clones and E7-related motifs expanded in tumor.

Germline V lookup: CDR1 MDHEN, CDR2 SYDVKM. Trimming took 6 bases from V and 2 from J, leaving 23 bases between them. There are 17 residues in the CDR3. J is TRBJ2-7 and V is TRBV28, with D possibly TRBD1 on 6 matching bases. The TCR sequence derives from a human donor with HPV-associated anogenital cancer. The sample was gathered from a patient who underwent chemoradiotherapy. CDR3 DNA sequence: TGTGCCAGCAGCCTTACCCAGGGACACCGTCTTCCCTACGAGCAGTACTTC. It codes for CASSLTQGHRLPYEQYF. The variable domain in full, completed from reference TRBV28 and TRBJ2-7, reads DVKVTQSSRYLVKRTGEKVFLECVQDMDHENMFWYRQDPGLGLRLIYFSYDVKMKEKGDIPEGYSVSREKKERFSLILESASTNQTSMYLCASSLTQGHRLPYEQYFGPGTRLTVT.